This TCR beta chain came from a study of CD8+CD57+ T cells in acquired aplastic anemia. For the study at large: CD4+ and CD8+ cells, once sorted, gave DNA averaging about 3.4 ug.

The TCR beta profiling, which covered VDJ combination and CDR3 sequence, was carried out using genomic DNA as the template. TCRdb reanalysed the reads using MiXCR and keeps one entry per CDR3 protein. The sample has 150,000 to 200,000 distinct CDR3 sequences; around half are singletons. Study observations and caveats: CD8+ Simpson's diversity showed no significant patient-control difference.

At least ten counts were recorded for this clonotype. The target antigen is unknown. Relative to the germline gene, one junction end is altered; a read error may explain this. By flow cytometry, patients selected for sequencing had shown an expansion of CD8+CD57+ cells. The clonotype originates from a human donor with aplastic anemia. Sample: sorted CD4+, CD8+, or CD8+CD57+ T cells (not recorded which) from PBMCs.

This CDR3 reads CASIDPFGTSQDF. The DNA of the CDR3 is TGTGCCAGCATCGATCCCTTCGGGACTAGTCAGGATTTT. This chain uses TRBV6-1 with TRBJ2-3; 8 bases are shared with TRBD2. Germline V gives CDR1 MNHNS, CDR2 SASEGT. The CDR3 runs to 13 residues.